This T cell receptor (beta chain) is drawn from a study of chemoradiotherapy in HPV16-positive cancers. Study information: A couple of HPV16-positive patients' cells yielded candidate HPV-specific clones and common motifs. Findings and caveats of the study: Only a couple of HPV16-positive patients supplied the functional HPV-specificity definition. Non-HPV-specific T cells did not expand in tumors during treatment, whereas candidate HPV-specific clones and E7-related motifs did.

Notes on this clone: Its target is not known.

Assay used: immunoSEQ multiplex PCR; TCRdb lists only in-frame clones, some missing. The profile shows 10,000 to 14,000 clones, roughly nine tenths of them singletons. Repertoires were sampled repeatedly during chemoradiotherapy. In germline, CDR1 is LGHNA, CDR2 YNFKEQ. J lost 11 bases, V lost 1 base, and 9 bases had no gene match. The CDR3 runs 14 residues. The genes are TRBV4-2 and TRBJ1-1; 8 bases map to TRBD1. Sample: blood, taken from a patient who underwent chemoradiotherapy. The TCR was taken from a human donor with HPV-associated anogenital cancer. For the CDR3, the DNA is TGTGCCAGCAGCCAAGCCCAGGGGGCATTGGGGGCTTTCTTT. The encoded protein is CASSQAQGALGAFF.